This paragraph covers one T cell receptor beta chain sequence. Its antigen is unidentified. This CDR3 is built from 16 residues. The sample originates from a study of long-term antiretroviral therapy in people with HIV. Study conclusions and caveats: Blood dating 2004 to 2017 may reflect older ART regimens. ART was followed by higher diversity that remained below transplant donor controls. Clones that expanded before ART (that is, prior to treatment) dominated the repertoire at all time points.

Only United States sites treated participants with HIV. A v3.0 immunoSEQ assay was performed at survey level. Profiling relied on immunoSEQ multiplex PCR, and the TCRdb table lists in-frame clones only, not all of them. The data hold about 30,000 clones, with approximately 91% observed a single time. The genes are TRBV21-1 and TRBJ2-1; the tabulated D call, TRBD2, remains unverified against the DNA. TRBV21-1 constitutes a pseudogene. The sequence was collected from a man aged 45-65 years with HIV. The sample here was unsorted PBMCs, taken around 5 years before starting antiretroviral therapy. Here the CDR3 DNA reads TGTGCCAGCAGCAAAGTGGGTAGGGAGGGTAGGGATGAGCAGTTCTTC. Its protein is CASSKVGREGRDEQFF.